A single sample gave rise to the 7 T cell receptor beta chains below, sequenced in a study of shared clonotypes between healthy human individuals. The method was immunoSEQ multiplex PCR; TCRdb's version includes in-frame clones alone and lacks a portion of them. The sample lists over 950,000 clones; about 80% were seen once. Sequences were obtained from memory CD4+ T cells from PBMCs. This sample's subset: CD45RA-negative fraction. The receptors here all came from a man in his late teens or twenties in good health. Some clones in this sample may be carry-over from other donors' samples.

The chain is built from TRBV18 and TRBJ1-1; D may be TRBD1 (5 bases). V was cut by 5 bases and J by 1 base, with 14 bases left in between. The CDR3 length is 15 residues. Germline V gene data show CDR1 as KGHSH and CDR2 as LQKENI. CDR3 region: CASSASGLRNTEAFF. CDR3 coding DNA: TGTGCCAGCTCAGCCTCAGGGCTCCGGAACACTGAAGCTTTCTTT. The full variable domain, rest sourced from reference TRBV18 and TRBJ1-1, is NAGVMQNPRHLVRRRGQEARLRCSPMKGHSHVYWYRQLPEEGLKFMVYLQKENIIDESGMPKERFSAEFPKEGPSILRIQQVVRGDSAAYFCASSASGLRNTEAFFGQGTRLTVV.

About this clone itself: A far bigger clonotype differs at one base, so this is likely a read error. Distinct nucleotide sequences in the sample also encode this CDR3. V gene TRBV2 combines with J gene TRBJ1-2; weak D call: TRBD1 (5 bases). The germline V gene has CDR1 SNHLY and CDR2 FYNNEI. The CDR3 loop spans 15 amino acids. Between the trimmed V and J ends, which lost 3 bases and 4 bases, there was a span of 15 bases. CDR3 coding DNA: TGTGCCAGCAGTGACGCAACAGGTCTGGGCTATGGCTACACCTTC. Residues: CASSDATGLGYGYTF.

V gene TRBV28 combines with J gene TRBJ2-1; 12 nucleotides align to TRBD2. Trimming cost V 7 bases and J 8 bases; bases outside gene matches: 9. The CDR3 is 15 amino acids. The germline V gene encodes CDR1 MDHEN and CDR2 SYDVKM. CDR3 bases: TGTGCCAGCATTTTTCTAGCGGGAGGGCCTTATGAGCAGTTCTTC. Protein product: CASIFLAGGPYEQFF.

The gene calls are TRBV28 and TRBJ1-1; 9 nucleotides match TRBD1. V was clipped by 1 base and J by 6 bases; unmatched bases: 6. The CDR3 is 15 residues long. Per the germline V gene, CDR1 is MDHEN and CDR2 is SYDVKM. The CDR3 here is CASSLSDRGRSEAFF. The CDR3 DNA reads as TGTGCCAGCAGTTTATCGGACAGGGGAAGGTCTGAAGCTTTCTTT.

The J gene is TRBJ2-1, the V gene TRBV5-4; the match to TRBD2 covers 7 bases. With V trimmed by 6 bases and J by 5 bases, 11 bases remained unmatched. Germline V gene sequence: CDR1 SGHNT, CDR2 YYREEE (reference sequence). The CDR3 runs 15 residues. The CDR3 sequence: CASTSSQREDNEQFF. CDR3 bases: TGTGCCAGCACCTCCTCCCAACGGGAGGACAATGAGCAGTTCTTC.

To note about this clone: The sample contains more than one DNA sequence encoding this CDR3. The chain uses TRBV5-1 and TRBJ2-5; D is possibly TRBD2 (5 bases). Germline values: CDR1 SGHRS, CDR2 YFSETQ. V shed 0 bases and J shed 5 bases, with 11 bases lying between them. This CDR3 has 14 residues. CDR3 amino acids: CASSLVAGSETQYF. The CDR3 bases are TGCGCCAGCAGCTTGGTGGCGGGCTCGGAGACCCAGTACTTC.

Note on this clone: Distinct nucleotide sequences in the sample also encode this CDR3. The chain combines TRBV18 with TRBJ1-1; weak D call: TRBD1 (5 bases). CDR3 length equals 13 residues. Germline V gene data show CDR1 as KGHSH and CDR2 as LQKENI. Trimming removed 6 bases at V and 2 bases at J, with 10 bases between. The CDR3 DNA is TGTGCCAGCTCCCTCGACAGAAACACTGAAGCTTTCTTT. It specifies CASSLDRNTEAFF.